The sequence of this T cell receptor (beta chain) was determined in a study of blood T cells in healthy people across ages. Whole-study findings and limits: A roughly linear fall in TCR beta diversity per million T cells was seen with increasing age.

Isolated PBMCs totaled at least 7 million in each sample. Primers used in a second PCR of about 6 to 11 cycles were a sample-barcoded 5' primer and a J-beta primer mix. A template-switch adaptor containing 12 random nucleotides labeled each cDNA molecule. Samples each returned at least 2.5 million CDR3-containing paired-end reads. In TCRdb, the 5' RACE reads were re-called with MiXCR into one record per CDR3 protein. The table includes 550,000 to 700,000 distinct CDR3 sequences, 27% detected once. The germline gives CDR1 SQVTM, CDR2 ANQGSEA. The CDR3 spans 12 residues. Trimming shortened V by 6 bases and J by 5 bases, and 14 bases separated the two germline ends. As concerns this clonotype: No antigen is known for it.

The receptor was isolated from a woman in her seventies in good health. Sequenced sample: blood. The V and J genes are TRBV29-1 and TRBJ2-7; D is perhaps TRBD2 (6 bases). The CDR3 loop reads CSVAWERDEQYF. The CDR3 DNA reads as TGCAGCGTCGCGTGGGAGCGGGACGAGCAGTACTTC.